The 3 T cell receptor beta chains below were found in one sample sequenced in a study of cytomegalovirus exposure and HLA in healthy donors. The PCR employed 60 Vbeta primers together with 13 Jbeta primers. Sequencing was performed with immunoSEQ multiplex PCR; in TCRdb, only in-frame clones are kept and a portion is missing. This table holds 100,000 to 150,000 clones, 75% to 80% found once. Specimen: PBMCs. Receptors were obtained from a woman aged 55-70 years in good health and CMV-seronegative.

This chain connects TRBV18 to TRBJ1-5; D remains unclear. This CDR3 region has 15 residues. Germline lookup yields CDR1 KGHSH and CDR2 LQKENI. The V and J ends lost 4 bases and 0 bases respectively, with 10 bases between them. CDR3 DNA sequence: TGTGCCAGCTCACGAGGCCAGCATAGCAATCAGCCCCAGCATTTT. It translates to CASSRGQHSNQPQHF.

V gene TRBV18 combines with J gene TRBJ1-4, with TRBD1 as a possible D gene (6 bases). The germline V gene encodes CDR1 KGHSH and CDR2 LQKENI. The CDR3 is made up of 16 amino acids. The V end lost 2 bases, the J end lost 5 bases, and 15 bases lay between the germline ends. The CDR3, as DNA: TGTGCCAGCTCACCAGATGGACAGCGTTTGAATGAAAAACTGTTTTTT. This encodes CASSPDGQRLNEKLFF.

The rearrangement uses TRBV6-1 and TRBJ2-7, with D possibly being TRBD1 (5 bases). Trimming shortened V by 4 bases and J by 5 bases, and 9 bases separated the two germline ends. The V gene's germline CDR1 is MNHNS and CDR2 SASEGT. This CDR3 comprises 12 residues. The CDR3 loop reads CASSAGFDEQYF. DNA for the CDR3: TGTGCCAGCAGTGCAGGGTTCGACGAGCAGTACTTC.